This T cell receptor beta chain came from a study of vaccination and CD4 T cells after COVID-19. The overall study: The stimulus for the cells was overlapping spike peptides derived from SARS-CoV-2, HCoV-NL63, HCoV-OC43 and HCoV-229E. Cultures serving as controls received a peptide pool (CEFX or HIV-1 Nef) or no peptide.

Treatment described: approximately nine-day PBMC culture with coronavirus spike peptide pools or control peptides (ViraFEST assay). The V gene's germline CDR1 is DFQATT and CDR2 SNEGSKA (reference sequence). Unmatched junction bases numbered 11, after V lost 3 bases and J lost 2 bases. The CDR3 is 16 residues long. Oncomine TCR Beta short-read sequencing was applied to DNA from cultured CD4+ T cells. Extraction of genomic DNA was performed on cultured CD4+ T cells. TCRdb independently ran MiXCR on the PCR reads; one entry per CDR3 protein. Here the sample spans about 20,000 distinct CDR3 sequences, over 60% being singletons. The study's findings and limits: It was observed that, in convalescent patients, a median about 83% of reactive clones arose only post-vaccination.

A note on this clonotype: Its antigen is unknown.

The chain uses TRBV20-1 and TRBJ2-5, with 8 bases lining up with TRBD2. Sequencing used CD4+ T cells from blood, cultured in vitro, obtained after SARS-CoV-2 vaccination. The TCR was taken from a human donor who received a COVID-19 vaccine. CDR3 bases: TGCAGTGCTAGTGGGGGTAGCGGGGCGCAACAAGAGACCCAGTACTTC. It yields the protein CSASGGSGAQQETQYF.